Listed here are 21 T cell receptor beta chains from one sample, sequenced in a study of sequential checkpoint blockade in melanoma. The data were produced by immunoSEQ multiplex PCR, yet TCRdb's version contains in-frame clones alone and is incomplete. Among around 6,200 clones, roughly 27% were seen once, and the ten largest hold over 8%. Treatment described: randomized to nivolumab then ipilimumab (arm A) or the reverse (arm B). Sequences were derived from tumor tissue (inferred from file names), sampled from a patient given nivolumab and ipilimumab in sequence. These receptors came from a human donor with melanoma.

This clone appeared a few times. This chain connects TRBV9 to TRBJ1-4, with D unclear. The CDR3 sequence is 13 residues long. With 2 bases removed from V and 0 bases from J, the gap between germline ends came to 2 bases. Germline V gives CDR1 SGDLS, CDR2 YYNGEE. The CDR3 nucleotides read TGTGCCAGCAGCGTCGCAACTAATGAAAAACTGTTTTTT. Translated: CASSVATNEKLFF.

The sample holds a few counts of this clone. This chain's CDR3 is CASTAGVMNTEAFF. The CDR3 region has the DNA TGTGCCAGCACAGCAGGGGTAATGAACACTGAAGCTTTCTTT. V usage is TRBV6-8 and J usage is TRBJ1-1; a possible D gene is TRBD1 (6 bases). CDR1 MNHGY and CDR2 SAAAGT come from the germline V gene. The CDR3 consists of 14 residues. V lost 7 bases and J lost 0, with 12 bases in between.

The V and J genes are TRBV30 and TRBJ2-6; 8 nucleotides line up with TRBD2. This CDR3 has 17 residues. Germline CDR1 reads GTSNPN; CDR2 reads SVGIG (reference sequence). V shed 2 bases and J 0 bases; nucleotides not matched to a gene: 6. The DNA for the CDR3 is TGTGCCTGGAGTAGGCTAGCGGGCACCTCTGGGGCCAACGTCCTGACTTTC. It yields the protein CAWSRLAGTSGANVLTF. Based on the CDR3 plus reference TRBV30 and TRBJ2-6, the full variable domain is SQTIHQWPATLVQPVGSPLSLECTVEGTSNPNLYWYRQAAGRGLQLLFYSVGIGQISSEVPQNLSASRPQDRQFILSSKKLLLSDSGFYLCAWSRLAGTSGANVLTFGAGSRLTVL.

This clone was detected only a few times. V is TRBV28 and J is TRBJ2-3, with TRBD2 identical over 14 bases. The CDR3 extends over 19 amino acids. Germline CDR1 and CDR2: MDHEN and SYDVKM. V lost 3 bases, J lost 2 bases, and 10 bases stayed unmatched. Here the CDR3 DNA reads TGTGCCAGCAGTTTCCCCCCCGGGACTAGCGGGGGACCCACAGATACGCAGTATTTT. Its protein is CASSFPPGTSGGPTDTQYF.

This clone was recorded many times. The chain joins TRBV7-2 to TRBJ1-2, with D possibly being TRBD1 (5 bases). The CDR3 spans 13 residues. V gave up 2 bases and J gave up 6 bases, with 10 bases separating them. In germline, CDR1 is SGHTA, CDR2 FQGNSA. CDR3: CASSLMGDHGYTF. The CDR3 DNA follows: TGTGCCAGCAGCTTAATGGGGGATCATGGCTACACCTTC.

This clone is large. V is TRBV9 and J is TRBJ2-2, with D possibly matching TRBD1 (5 bases). The V end was cut by 4 bases, the J end by 7 bases, with 11 bases between. The CDR3 covers 13 residues. Germline assignment: CDR1 SGDLS and CDR2 YYNGEE. This chain's CDR3 is CASSPSTVGELFF. CDR3 sequence (DNA): TGTGCCAGCAGCCCCTCGACAGTCGGGGAGCTGTTTTTT.

Relative to its sample, this clone is medium-sized. The CDR3 bases are TGTGCCAGCAGCCCTACGGGGACACCGGGGCTGGTAGAGACCCAGTACTTC. Its translation: CASSPTGTPGLVETQYF. The V gene is TRBV11-3, the J gene TRBJ2-5, with D perhaps matching TRBD1 (6 bases). CDR3 length equals 17 residues. From germline, CDR1 is SGHNT and CDR2 YENEEA. The V gene lost 5 bases and the J gene lost 4 bases, with 23 bases spanning the gap.

The chain is built from TRBV6-8 and TRBJ1-2, with D possibly being TRBD1 (6 bases). The CDR3 spans 13 residues. Germline assignment: CDR1 MNHGY and CDR2 SAAAGT. V lost 5 bases to trimming and J lost 8 bases, with 15 bases between them. The CDR3 is CASSTDRSRGYTF. Here the CDR3 DNA reads TGTGCCAGCAGTACCGACAGGTCGAGGGGCTACACCTTC.

This clone showed up just a few times. The chain uses TRBV28 and TRBJ1-5; TRBD1 is a possible D gene (6 bases). Germline values: CDR1 MDHEN, CDR2 SYDVKM. Trimming cost V 5 bases and J 6 bases, with 14 bases left between them. The CDR3 loop spans 14 amino acids. This CDR3 reads CASSPTGLGQPQHF. CDR3 coding DNA: TGTGCCAGCAGTCCCACAGGGTTGGGTCAGCCCCAGCATTTT.

The V gene is TRBV11-3, the J gene TRBJ2-1, with TRBD2 matching 13 bases. The CDR3 is 16 amino acids. The trim removed 5 bases at V and 6 bases at J, leaving 7 bases unmatched. The germline CDR1 and CDR2 sequences are SGHNT and YENEEA. The CDR3 bases are TGTGCCAGCAGCCAACTAGCGGGGGGGCTCGTCAATGAGCAGTTCTTC. Translation gives CASSQLAGGLVNEQFF.

A few counts support this clone. V gene TRBV12-5 combines with J gene TRBJ1-1; D not resolved. CDR1 LGHNT and CDR2 FRNRAP come from the germline V gene. V gave up 7 bases and J gave up 5 bases, with 14 bases separating them. The CDR3 length is 13 residues. Here the CDR3 DNA reads TGTGCTAGTGCCCTACCTACGGGGACTGAAGCTTTCTTT. Amino acids: CASALPTGTEAFF.

This clone was observed a few times. The gene calls are TRBV11-3 and TRBJ1-4, with 10 bases that match TRBD1. The CDR3 covers 16 residues. V shed 3 bases and J 7 bases; nucleotides not matched to a gene: 8. Germline V gives CDR1 SGHNT, CDR2 YENEEA. CDR3 DNA: TGTGCCAGCAGCTTCCCCCGGGACAGGGGTACTGAAAAACTGTTTTTT. This sequence encodes CASSFPRDRGTEKLFF. The full variable domain, in which reference TRBV11-3 and TRBJ1-4 provide the parts outside the CDR3, is EAGVVQSPRYKIIEKKQPVAFWCNPISGHNTLYWYLQNLGQGPELLIRYENEEAVDDSQLPKDRFSAERLKGVDSTLKIQPAELGDSAVYLCASSFPRDRGTEKLFFGSGTQLSVL.

The chain links TRBV25-1 to TRBJ2-7; perhaps D is TRBD1 or TRBD2 (7 bases each). Germline V gene lookup returns CDR1 MGHDK and CDR2 SYGVNS. The CDR3 length is 14 residues. CDR3 bases: TGTGCAGACCGGGGGGACAGACCCCTCTACGAGCAGTACTTC. Its translation is CADRGDRPLYEQYF.

This clone was detected a few times. The rearrangement uses TRBV6-8 and TRBJ1-2, with D perhaps TRBD1 (5 bases). In germline, CDR1 is MNHGY, CDR2 SAAAGT. The V end was cut by 0 bases, the J end by 7 bases, with 15 bases between. This CDR3 comprises 15 residues. In nucleotides, the CDR3 is TGTGCCAGCAGTTACTCGAGTAGAGGGGCATCTGGCTACACCTTC. Protein: CASSYSSRGASGYTF.

This clone was seen ten or more times. This chain joins TRBV11-3 and TRBJ2-5, with TRBD2 identical over 7 bases. The trim removed 3 bases at V and 7 bases at J, leaving 11 bases unmatched. CDR1 and CDR2 from the germline V gene are SGHNT and YENEEA. This CDR3 is built from 15 residues. The CDR3 DNA is TGTGCCAGCAGCTTGGTGACTAGCTTTGAAGGGACCCAGTACTTC. Translated: CASSLVTSFEGTQYF.

Relative to its sample, this clone is medium-sized. The gene calls are TRBV6-8 and TRBJ1-5, with D perhaps matching TRBD1 (5 bases). From germline, CDR1 is MNHGY and CDR2 SAAAGT. Trimming left V 5 bases short and J 6 bases short, with 23 bases between. CDR3 length equals 17 residues. In DNA, the CDR3 is TGTGCCAGCAGTACCCTGGCGGGACTCTTAATTAGTCAGCCCCAGCATTTT. Translating gives CASSTLAGLLISQPQHF.

The chain is built from TRBV6-8 and TRBJ2-1, with TRBD2 identical over 10 bases. Trimming removed 6 bases from V and 10 bases from J; junction bases left unmatched: 12. CDR1 and CDR2 from the germline V gene are MNHGY and SAAAGT. The CDR3 runs 15 residues. For the CDR3, the DNA is TGTGCCAGCAGATCCGGGACTAGCGAGTTAAAGGAGCAGTTCTTC. Translation gives CASRSGTSELKEQFF.

V usage is TRBV12-5 and J usage is TRBJ2-4, with D perhaps matching TRBD2 (6 bases). The CDR3 has 16 residues. The germline V and J ends were trimmed by 7 bases and 2 bases, with 18 bases remaining between them. The germline V gene has CDR1 LGHNT and CDR2 FRNRAP. CDR3 DNA: TGTGCTAGTGAAACCTCCACGCGGGGAACCAAAAACATTCAGTACTTC. It encodes CASETSTRGTKNIQYF.

This clone was seen just once. This chain uses TRBV5-1 with TRBJ1-5; 8 bases fit TRBD1. The CDR3 spans 15 residues. The germline V gene has CDR1 SGHRS and CDR2 YFSETQ. J lost 1 base, V lost 1 base, and 1 base had no gene match. The CDR3 region is CASSLQGASNQPQHF. The CDR3 DNA sequence: TGCGCCAGCAGCTTGCAGGGGGCCAGCAATCAGCCCCAGCATTTT.

By frequency in the sample, this clone is medium-sized. The rearrangement links TRBV9 to TRBJ2-5; 7 nucleotides align to TRBD1. The CDR3 runs to 14 residues. Germline V lookup: CDR1 SGDLS, CDR2 YYNGEE. The trim removed 3 bases at V and 5 bases at J, leaving 7 bases unmatched. This CDR3 reads CASSASTGLETQYF. For the CDR3, the DNA is TGTGCCAGCAGCGCGTCGACAGGGCTTGAGACCCAGTACTTC.

In this sample, this clone is medium-sized. The chain couples TRBV6-8 to TRBJ2-1; D remains ambiguous. Trimming cost V 6 bases and J 1 base, with 7 bases left between them. From germline, CDR1 is MNHGY and CDR2 SAAAGT. The CDR3 runs 13 residues. CDR3 sequence reads: CASRSESYNEQFF. The CDR3, as DNA: TGTGCCAGCAGGAGCGAATCCTACAATGAGCAGTTCTTC.